The 25 T cell receptor beta chains below were found in one sample sequenced in a study of T cells in tuberculosis. Time point: new active TB diagnosis, blood taken before or within 7 days of starting treatment. Data came from immunoSEQ multiplex PCR; TCRdb stores just in-frame clones and leaves some out. This table holds fewer than 40,000 clones, roughly 82% found once. The sample in question was PBMCs, obtained at tuberculosis diagnosis. Every receptor here comes from an adult with tuberculosis.

The CDR3 DNA sequence: TGTGCCAGCAGCTTGGACGGGTATGGCTACACCTTC. Residues: CASSLDGYGYTF. This chain connects TRBV5-4 to TRBJ1-2; D uncertain. Germline assignment: CDR1 SGHNT and CDR2 YYREEE (reference sequence). The CDR3 has 12 amino acids. Trimming removed 0 bases from V and 5 bases from J, with 5 bases in between.

In nucleotides, the CDR3 is TGCGCCAGCAGCTTGGCCCAAGCGGGTAGCTCCTACAATGAGCAGTTCTTC. This encodes CASSLAQAGSSYNEQFF. The genes are TRBV5-1 and TRBJ2-1; D may be TRBD2 (6 bases). The germline CDR1 and CDR2 sequences are SGHRS and YFSETQ. Trimming cost V 0 bases and J 0 bases, with 13 bases left between them. The CDR3 extends over 17 amino acids. The full variable domain, its missing parts supplied by reference TRBV5-1 and TRBJ2-1, is KAGVTQTPRYLIKTRGQQVTLSCSPISGHRSVSWYQQTPGQGLQFLFEYFSETQRNKGNFPGRFSGRQFSNSRSEMNVSTLELGDSALYLCASSLAQAGSSYNEQFFGPGTRLTVL.

The chain uses TRBV2 and TRBJ2-3, with 8 bases lining up with TRBD1. Germline CDR1 reads SNHLY; CDR2 reads FYNNEI. V was clipped by 9 bases and J by 1 base; unmatched bases: 6. The CDR3 spans 14 residues. The CDR3 sequence: CARRPGQGTDTQYF. For the CDR3, the DNA is TGTGCCAGGAGACCGGGACAGGGCACAGATACGCAGTATTTT.

The chain couples TRBV6-5 to TRBJ2-5, with 10 bases that match TRBD2. CDR3 size: 15 residues. Germline V gene lookup returns CDR1 MNHEY and CDR2 SVGAGI. V trimming: 3 bases; J trimming: 2 bases; junction bases outside the gene matches: 3. DNA for the CDR3: TGTGCCAGCAGTTATACTAGCGGGGAGCAAGAGACCCAGTACTTC. It translates to CASSYTSGEQETQYF.

J is TRBJ1-2 and V is TRBV18; no reliable D call. CDR1 is KGHSH and CDR2 is LQKENI in the germline V gene. The V end was cut by 0 bases, the J end by 2 bases, with 7 bases between. The CDR3 contains 14 residues. The CDR3 spells CASSPPGSNYGYTF. In DNA, the CDR3 is TGTGCCAGCTCACCACCGGGGAGCAACTATGGCTACACCTTC.

V is TRBV7-3 and J is TRBJ2-2; 7 bases align to TRBD1. The CDR3 length is 17 residues. Trimming cost V 0 bases and J 3 bases; bases outside gene matches: 7. In germline, CDR1 is SGHTA, CDR2 FQGTGA. Here the CDR3 DNA reads TGTGCCAGCAGCTTAACGTTAGGACAGGTGTACACCGGGGAGCTGTTTTTT. Translated: CASSLTLGQVYTGELFF.

CDR3 DNA sequence: TGTGCCAGCGCCTTGGGGGGAGGCACTGAAGCTTTCTTT. Protein product: CASALGGGTEAFF. The chain couples TRBV6-4 to TRBJ1-1, with TRBD1 as a possible D gene (5 bases). The CDR3 has 13 amino acids. Germline CDR1 reads MRHNA; CDR2 reads SNTAGT. The V and J ends lost 8 bases and 4 bases respectively, with 14 bases between them.

J is TRBJ2-7 and V is TRBV4-1; D is unresolved. The CDR3 runs to 13 residues. The germline V gene has CDR1 MGHRA and CDR2 YSYEKL. Trimming pared 0 bases from V and 6 bases from J, leaving 9 bases between. The DNA of the CDR3 is TGCGCCAGCAGCCAAGAACCCCCCGGCGAGCAGTACTTC. Amino acid sequence: CASSQEPPGEQYF.

The chain has TRBV2 and TRBJ2-1; 7 nucleotides match TRBD2. J lost 3 bases, V lost 1 base, and 6 bases had no gene match. The V gene's germline CDR1 is SNHLY and CDR2 FYNNEI. The CDR3 runs to 16 residues. The CDR3 DNA reads as TGTGCCAGCAGTGAAGTCCGGCTAGCGGTCTACAATGAGCAGTTCTTC. Translation: CASSEVRLAVYNEQFF.

This rearrangement joins TRBV5-1 to TRBJ1-2; 8 positions agree with TRBD1. The germline V gene encodes CDR1 SGHRS and CDR2 YFSETQ. The CDR3 covers 17 residues. Losses at the gene ends were 0 bases for V and 0 bases for J; bases not matched to a gene: 7. The CDR3 sequence: CASSLATGGFTNYGYTF. The DNA for the CDR3 is TGCGCCAGCAGCTTGGCCACAGGGGGATTCACTAACTATGGCTACACCTTC.

V usage is TRBV27 and J usage is TRBJ2-7; tentatively, D is TRBD2 (6 bases). Trimming cost V 2 bases and J 6 bases, with 17 bases left between them. Germline V gene data show CDR1 as MNHEY and CDR2 as SMNVEV (reference sequence). The CDR3 spans 15 residues. CDR3 in DNA: TGTGCCAGCAGTTTAAAGGGCGGGGCGCTACTCGAGCAGTACTTC. Amino acid sequence: CASSLKGGALLEQYF.

This clone was observed a handful of times. The chain employs TRBV2 and TRBJ1-5; D uncertain. Deletions cut 3 bases from V and 0 bases from J, with 3 bases between. The CDR3 is made up of 13 amino acids. Germline lookup yields CDR1 SNHLY and CDR2 FYNNEI. CDR3 nucleotides: TGTGCCAGCAGTGACAGTAGCAATCAGCCCCAGCATTTT. It codes for CASSDSSNQPQHF.

This chain links TRBV18 with TRBJ1-1; D not certain. The CDR3 consists of 12 residues. V was pared by 2 bases and J by 8 bases, with 9 bases between. Per germline, CDR1 KGHSH and CDR2 LQKENI. In DNA form, the CDR3 reads TGTGCCAGCTCACCAGGAGCCAAGGAAGCTTTCTTT. Amino acids: CASSPGAKEAFF.

The V gene is TRBV6-5, the J gene TRBJ2-1; 9 bases match TRBD1. Germline V gives CDR1 MNHEY, CDR2 SVGAGI. CDR3 length: 15 residues. V was pared by 4 bases and J by 7 bases, with 8 bases of the junction left unmatched. The CDR3 DNA reads as TGTGCCAGCAGTTCAACAGGGGGCGGGCGAAATGAGCAGTTCTTC. Protein: CASSSTGGGRNEQFF.

The chain uses TRBV6-6 and TRBJ2-7; TRBD2 agrees at 14 bases. Germline values: CDR1 MNHNY, CDR2 SVGAGI (reference sequence). The V segment lost 0 bases and the J segment 5 bases; nucleotides outside the gene matches: 3. The CDR3 consists of 16 residues. CDR3 sequence reads: CASSYSGLAGGDEQYF. For the CDR3, the DNA is TGTGCCAGCAGTTACTCTGGACTAGCGGGAGGTGACGAGCAGTACTTC.

CDR3: CASSLRHADGYTF. CDR3 nucleotides: TGTGCCAGCAGCCTCAGACACGCCGATGGCTACACCTTC. The rearrangement joins TRBV6-1 to TRBJ1-2; D gene uncertain. The V end was cut by 6 bases, the J end by 6 bases, with 14 bases between. CDR1 and CDR2 from the germline V gene are MNHNS and SASEGT. The CDR3 loop spans 13 amino acids.

This clone has only a few counts. V and J are TRBV23-1 and TRBJ2-4, with 7 nucleotides matching TRBD2. TRBV23-1 is classed as an ORF, of uncertain function. The CDR3 contains 15 residues. J lost 1 base, V lost 4 bases, and 4 bases had no gene match. CDR3 loop: CASSRDGRAKNIQYF. CDR3 sequence (DNA): TGCGCCAGCAGTCGAGACGGGAGGGCCAAAAACATTCAGTACTTC.

V gene TRBV19 combines with J gene TRBJ1-2, with 8 positions matching TRBD1. V lost 2 bases and J lost 6; bases outside the gene matches: 11. Per germline, CDR1 LNHDA and CDR2 SQIVND (reference sequence). The length of the CDR3 is 16 residues. The CDR3 is CASSILRGRGRDGYTF. DNA for the CDR3: TGTGCCAGTAGTATACTAAGAGGCAGGGGGCGCGATGGCTACACCTTC.

The chain links TRBV9 to TRBJ1-2; no reliable D call. Deletions cut 4 bases from V and 5 bases from J, with 18 bases between. The length of the CDR3 is 15 residues. Germline V gives CDR1 SGDLS, CDR2 YYNGEE. CDR3 sequence: CASSPSPGGEYGYTF. The CDR3 bases are TGTGCCAGCAGCCCGAGCCCAGGCGGGGAGTATGGCTACACCTTC.

This chain links TRBV23-1 with TRBJ2-7; 7 positions match TRBD2. TRBV23-1 is treated as an ORF (open reading frame) with a function not yet certain. This CDR3 has 16 amino acids. V lost 2 bases, J lost 0 bases, and 7 bases stayed unmatched. The CDR3 coding sequence is TGCGCCAGCAGTCAACGACGTCGGGGGGTCTCCTACGAGCAGTACTTC. Translating it yields CASSQRRRGVSYEQYF.

This chain joins TRBV2 and TRBJ2-5, with 11 positions matching TRBD2. Germline loops: CDR1 SNHLY, CDR2 FYNNEI. Trimming took 4 bases from V and 1 from J; bases not matched to a gene: 2. This CDR3 region has 15 residues. The chain's CDR3 is CASSGTSGLQETQYF. The CDR3 DNA reads as TGTGCCAGCAGTGGGACTAGCGGGCTCCAAGAGACCCAGTACTTC.

The chain is built from TRBV30 and TRBJ1-4; TRBD1 aligns across 11 bases. CDR1 is GTSNPN, CDR2 SVGIG, per germline (reference sequence). Trimming cost V 0 bases and J 7 bases; bases outside gene matches: 4. CDR3 length: 15 amino acids. CDR3 sequence (DNA): TGTGCCTGGAGTGTCGGGACAGGGGGAAGTGAAAAACTGTTTTTT. It encodes CAWSVGTGGSEKLFF. The full variable domain, in which reference TRBV30 and TRBJ1-4 provide the parts outside the CDR3, is SQTIHQWPATLVQPVGSPLSLECTVEGTSNPNLYWYRQAAGRGLQLLFYSVGIGQISSEVPQNLSASRPQDRQFILSSKKLLLSDSGFYLCAWSVGTGGSEKLFFGSGTQLSVL.

The J gene is TRBJ1-6, the V gene TRBV6-5, with a possible D match to TRBD1 (5 bases). V was pared by 0 bases and J by 7 bases, with 10 bases between. CDR1 and CDR2 from the germline V gene are MNHEY and SVGAGI. CDR3 length: 15 amino acids. CDR3 region: CASSYSRQGNSPLHF. As DNA, the CDR3 is TGTGCCAGCAGTTACTCCCGCCAGGGCAATTCACCCCTCCACTTT.

This clone is a singleton in its sample. The rearrangement links TRBV25-1 to TRBJ2-2; 7 bases match TRBD2. This CDR3 has 16 amino acids. Losses at the gene ends were 7 bases for V and 3 bases for J; bases not matched to a gene: 11. Germline lookup yields CDR1 MGHDK and CDR2 SYGVNS. Here the CDR3 reads CASTTIEAGYTGELFF. CDR3 bases: TGTGCCAGCACCACAATTGAAGCGGGGTACACCGGGGAGCTGTTTTTT.

This chain uses TRBV2 with TRBJ1-5; possible D gene TRBD1, 5 bases. The V gene lost 4 bases and the J gene lost 1 base, with 14 bases spanning the gap. This CDR3 has 16 residues. CDR1 is SNHLY, CDR2 FYNNEI, per germline. CDR3: CASSGGRAWSNQPQHF. In DNA, the CDR3 is TGTGCCAGCAGTGGGGGCAGGGCTTGGAGCAATCAGCCCCAGCATTTT.